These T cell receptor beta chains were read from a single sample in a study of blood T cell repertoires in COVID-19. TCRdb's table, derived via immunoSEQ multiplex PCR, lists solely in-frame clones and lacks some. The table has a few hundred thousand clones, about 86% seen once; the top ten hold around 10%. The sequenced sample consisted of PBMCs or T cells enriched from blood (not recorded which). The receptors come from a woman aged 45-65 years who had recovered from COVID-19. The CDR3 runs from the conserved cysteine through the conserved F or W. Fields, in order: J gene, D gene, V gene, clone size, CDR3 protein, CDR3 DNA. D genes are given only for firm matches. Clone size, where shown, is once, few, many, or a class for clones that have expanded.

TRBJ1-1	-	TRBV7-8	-	CASSFPPVSEAFF	TGTGCCAGCAGCTTCCCCCCAGTATCGGAAGCTTTCTTT
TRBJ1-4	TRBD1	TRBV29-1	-	CSVAQGAGEKLFF	TGCAGCGTTGCGCAGGGGGCTGGTGAAAAACTGTTTTTT
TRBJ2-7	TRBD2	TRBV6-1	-	CASSEQSAGGNLRKQYF	TGTGCCAGCAGTGAACAGTCGGCGGGGGGGAACCTCAGAAAGCAGTACTTC
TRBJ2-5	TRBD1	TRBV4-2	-	CASSQVWDSEKTQYF	TGTGCCAGCAGCCAAGTCTGGGACAGTGAAAAGACCCAGTACTTC
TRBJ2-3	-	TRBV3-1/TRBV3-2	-	CASSQVTFHPQYF	TGTGCCAGCAGCCAAGTAACTTTCCACCCGCAGTATTTT
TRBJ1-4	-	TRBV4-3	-	CASSPGGLGANEKLFF	TGCGCCAGCAGCCCGGGTGGTTTGGGGGCGAATGAAAAACTGTTTTTT
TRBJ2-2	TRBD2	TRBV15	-	CATGGENTGELFF	TGTGCCACTGGGGGGGAGAACACCGGGGAGCTGTTTTTT
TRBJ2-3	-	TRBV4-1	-	CASSQEYEADTQYF	TGCGCCAGCAGCCAAGAGTACGAGGCAGATACGCAGTATTTT
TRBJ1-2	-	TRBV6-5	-	CASSLLTGNGYGYTF	TGTGCCAGCAGCCTACTAACAGGGAACGGCTATGGCTACACCTTC
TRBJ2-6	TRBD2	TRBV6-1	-	CASSVWEGRGANVLTF	TGTGCCAGCAGTGTTTGGGAGGGGCGTGGGGCCAACGTCCTGACTTTC
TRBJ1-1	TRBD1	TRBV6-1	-	CASSDRLTGVLTEAFF	TGTGCCAGCAGTGACCGCCTGACAGGGGTATTAACTGAAGCTTTCTTT
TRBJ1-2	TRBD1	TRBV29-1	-	CSSEGQLKSYGYTF	TGCAGCTCTGAGGGACAGCTAAAATCCTATGGCTACACCTTC
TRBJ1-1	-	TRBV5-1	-	CASTRDIENTEAFF	TGCGCCAGTACCCGGGACATCGAGAACACTGAAGCTTTCTTT
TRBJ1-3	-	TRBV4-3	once	CASSQAANGGGTIYF	TGCGCCAGCAGCCAAGCTGCTAATGGGGGCGGCACCATATATTTT
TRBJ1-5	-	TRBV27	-	CASSRGLNQPQHF	TGTGCCAGCAGTCGAGGATTAAATCAGCCCCAGCATTTT
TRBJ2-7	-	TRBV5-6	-	CASSLGTAYYEQYF	TGTGCCAGCAGCTTGGGGACAGCGTACTACGAGCAGTACTTC
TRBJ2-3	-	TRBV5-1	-	CASSLGEISTDTQYF	TGCGCCAGCAGCTTGGGGGAGATTAGCACAGATACGCAGTATTTT
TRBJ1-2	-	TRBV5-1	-	CASSPGVGDGYTF	TGCGCCAGCAGCCCGGGCGTAGGGGATGGCTACACCTTC
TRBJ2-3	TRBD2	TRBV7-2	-	CASSLALRGAADTQYF	TGTGCCAGCAGCTTAGCTTTGCGGGGGGCAGCAGATACGCAGTATTTT
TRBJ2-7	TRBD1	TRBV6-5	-	CASGQGAGLREQYF	TGTGCCAGCGGACAGGGGGCCGGCCTCCGCGAGCAGTACTTC